These 26 T cell receptor beta chains came from one sample sequenced in a study of T cell clonotyping in hematopoietic cell transplantation. Using immunoSEQ multiplex PCR, the repertoire was profiled, and TCRdb retains in-frame clones only, with some absent. The sample has fewer than 15,000 clones, around 74% seen once. Source: peripheral blood mononuclear cells, taken 180 days after allogeneic stem cell transplant. The receptors come from a male patient between 60 and 69 years old who had an allogeneic stem cell transplant from an unrelated donor, so the T cells may come from the graft donor. Some clones in this sample may be carry-over from other donors' samples.

V and J are TRBV6-1 and TRBJ2-7; 7 nucleotides agree with TRBD2. In germline, CDR1 is MNHNS, CDR2 SASEGT. The trim removed 3 bases at V and 7 bases at J, leaving 9 bases unmatched. This CDR3 has 14 amino acids. CDR3: CASSDGGRAWEQYF. The CDR3 nucleotides read TGTGCCAGCAGTGATGGGGGGAGGGCCTGGGAGCAGTACTTC.

The V and J genes are TRBV7-2 and TRBJ1-6; no firm D call. Per germline, CDR1 SGHTA and CDR2 FQGNSA. With 2 bases removed from V and 15 bases from J, the gap between germline ends came to 11 bases. The CDR3 runs 12 residues. CDR3 sequence: CASSLIPEVLHF. CDR3 sequence (DNA): TGTGCCAGCAGCTTAATACCCGAGGTCCTCCACTTT.

The gene calls are TRBV29-1 and TRBJ2-7; tentative D call: TRBD2 (6 bases). Per the germline V gene, CDR1 is SQVTM and CDR2 is ANQGSEA. This CDR3 comprises 11 residues. V lost 7 bases and J lost 6, with 13 bases in between. CDR3 loop: CSALGGLEQYF. The CDR3 coding sequence is TGCAGCGCCTTAGGAGGGCTCGAGCAGTACTTC.

This chain connects TRBV28 to TRBJ1-2; maybe TRBD1 (6 bases). Trimming cost V 6 bases and J 7 bases, with 15 bases left between them. CDR3 length equals 13 residues. Germline V gene lookup returns CDR1 MDHEN and CDR2 SYDVKM. CDR3 amino acids: CASSLPGTSGYTF. CDR3 nucleotides: TGTGCCAGCAGCTTACCAGGGACAAGTGGCTACACCTTC.

The chain uses TRBV6-1 and TRBJ1-5; D is perhaps TRBD1 (5 bases). The CDR3 covers 15 residues. The germline gives CDR1 MNHNS, CDR2 SASEGT. The V gene lost 4 bases and the J gene lost 3 bases, with 13 bases spanning the gap. This CDR3 reads CASSGGQVNNQPQHF. CDR3 DNA: TGTGCCAGCAGTGGAGGACAAGTCAACAATCAGCCCCAGCATTTT.

This clone was recorded only once. V and J are TRBV7-2 and TRBJ2-5; D gene ambiguous. Deletions cut 0 bases from V and 5 bases from J, with 13 bases between. Germline CDR1 is SGHTA and CDR2 is FQGNSA. CDR3 length equals 15 residues. Here the CDR3 DNA reads TGTGCCAGCAGCTTAGCGGATGAAGCCCGGGAGACCCAGTACTTC. Protein sequence: CASSLADEARETQYF.

CDR3 residues: CASSLPVETQYF. CDR3 in DNA: TGTGCCAGCAGCTTACCAGTCGAGACCCAGTACTTC. The V gene is TRBV7-2, the J gene TRBJ2-5; D gene ambiguous. V was clipped by 2 bases and J by 5 bases, with 6 bases between them. Germline loops: CDR1 SGHTA, CDR2 FQGNSA. The CDR3 sequence is 12 residues long. Combining the CDR3 with reference TRBV7-2 and TRBJ2-5 gives the whole variable domain GAGVSQSPSNKVTEKGKDVELRCDPISGHTALYWYRQSLGQGLEFLIYFQGNSAPDKSGLPSDRFSAERTGGSVSTLTIQRTQQEDSAVYLCASSLPVETQYFGPGTRLLVL.

The chain uses TRBV4-1 and TRBJ2-3; D uncertain. V was pared by 2 bases and J by 0 bases, with 9 bases between. The CDR3 covers 15 residues. Germline loops: CDR1 MGHRA, CDR2 YSYEKL. The CDR3 reads CASSQYTASTDTQYF. The CDR3 DNA reads as TGCGCCAGCAGCCAATATACAGCTAGCACAGATACGCAGTATTTT.

The rearrangement links TRBV7-9 to TRBJ2-1; TRBD1 matches 8 bases. The CDR3 length is 16 residues. V gave up 5 bases and J gave up 3 bases; unmatched junction bases: 9. Germline V CDR1 and CDR2: SEHNR, FQNEAQ (reference sequence). CDR3 sequence: CASSTRGQQYYNEQFF. The CDR3 nucleotides are TGTGCCAGCAGCACCAGGGGGCAGCAATACTACAATGAGCAGTTCTTC.

Only a few counts were recorded for this clone. The chain joins TRBV5-1 to TRBJ2-2; 9 bases map to TRBD2. CDR3 length: 15 amino acids. V was pared by 4 bases and J by 4 bases, with 5 bases of the junction left unmatched. Per the germline V gene, CDR1 is SGHRS and CDR2 is YFSETQ. The CDR3 DNA sequence: TGCGCCAGCAGCCGATCTAGCGGGGTCACCGGGGAGCTGTTTTTT. Translation: CASSRSSGVTGELFF.

The chain links TRBV7-3 to TRBJ2-5; 8 nucleotides match TRBD1. The V gene's germline CDR1 is SGHTA and CDR2 FQGTGA. Trimming took 2 bases from V and 5 from J; bases not matched to a gene: 7. The CDR3 extends over 15 amino acids. This CDR3 is CASSLGQGTGETQYF. The CDR3 nucleotides are TGTGCCAGCAGCTTAGGACAGGGTACTGGGGAGACCCAGTACTTC.

The rearrangement uses TRBV5-1 and TRBJ1-1, with a tentative D call TRBD1 (6 bases). The CDR3 covers 14 residues. The germline V and J ends were trimmed by 2 bases and 2 bases, with 10 bases remaining between them. The germline gives CDR1 SGHRS, CDR2 YFSETQ. CDR3 sequence (DNA): TGCGCCAGCAGCTTTGACAGGCATAACACTGAAGCTTTCTTT. It specifies CASSFDRHNTEAFF.

The CDR3 loop is CASSFTGTSSEQYF. DNA for the CDR3: TGTGCCAGCAGCTTCACCGGGACTAGCAGCGAGCAGTACTTC. This chain links TRBV7-9 with TRBJ2-7, with TRBD2 matching over 9 bases. The V and J ends lost 3 bases and 6 bases, in that order; junction bases with no gene match: 6. CDR3 length equals 14 residues. Germline CDR1 reads SEHNR; CDR2 reads FQNEAQ (reference sequence). The complete variable domain, with remaining parts taken from reference TRBV7-9 and TRBJ2-7, reads DTGVSQNPRHKITKRGQNVTFRCDPISEHNRLYWYRQTLGQGPEFLTYFQNEAQLEKSRLLSDRFSAERPKGSFSTLEIQRTEQGDSAMYLCASSFTGTSSEQYFGPGTRLTVT.

The rearrangement links TRBV28 to TRBJ1-1; 7 nucleotides line up with TRBD1. The CDR3 has 14 amino acids. V lost 2 bases and J lost 1; bases outside the gene matches: 1. The germline V gene has CDR1 MDHEN and CDR2 SYDVKM. The CDR3 region is CASSLQGGNTEAFF. The CDR3, as DNA: TGTGCCAGCAGTTTACAGGGGGGGAACACTGAAGCTTTCTTT.

This clone occurred a few times. V usage is TRBV9 and J usage is TRBJ2-6; TRBD1 aligns across 7 bases. Germline V gives CDR1 SGDLS, CDR2 YYNGEE. The CDR3 has 18 amino acids. The junction had 6 bases not matched to a gene; V was cut back by 0 bases and J by 0 bases. CDR3 amino acids: CASSVGTGLSSGANVLTF. CDR3 nucleotides: TGTGCCAGCAGCGTAGGGACAGGCTTGAGCTCTGGGGCCAACGTCCTGACTTTC.

V usage is TRBV11-2 and J usage is TRBJ2-7, with TRBD2 as a possible D gene (6 bases). There are 15 residues in the CDR3. Germline V gene lookup returns CDR1 SGHAT and CDR2 FQNNGV. The germline V and J ends were trimmed by 1 base and 0 bases, with 10 bases remaining between them. CDR3 DNA: TGTGCCAGCAGCTTAGGTGGGGGGAGCTCCTACGAGCAGTACTTC. This translates into CASSLGGGSSYEQYF.

V and J are TRBV12-5 and TRBJ2-2, with TRBD2 matching over 10 bases. The junction had 6 bases not matched to a gene; V was cut back by 1 base and J by 1 base. The germline V gene encodes CDR1 LGHNT and CDR2 FRNRAP. The length of the CDR3 is 18 residues. The DNA for the CDR3 is TGTGCTAGTGGTTTGGAACTAGCGGGGAATCAGAACACCGGGGAGCTGTTTTTT. Protein sequence: CASGLELAGNQNTGELFF.

Comments on this clone: An end of the junction does not agree with germline; a read error may underlie this. The chain employs TRBV29-1 and TRBJ1-5, with 7 nucleotides matching TRBD1. Germline V CDR1 and CDR2: SQVTM, ANQGSEA. The CDR3 extends over 11 amino acids. CDR3 in amino acids: CSVEDYDRAYF. In DNA form, the CDR3 reads TGCAGCGTTGAAGATTATGACAGGGCTTATTTT.

The V call is TRBV30, the J call TRBJ2-6, with 7 bases aligning to TRBD2. J lost 4 bases, V lost 0 bases, and 3 bases had no gene match. Germline V lookup: CDR1 GTSNPN, CDR2 SVGIG (reference sequence). The CDR3 contains 15 residues. CDR3 nucleotide sequence: TGTGCCTGGAGTGTGGGAGGGAACGGGGCCAACGTCCTGACTTTC. It specifies CAWSVGGNGANVLTF.

J is TRBJ1-2 and V is TRBV30; D gene unclear. The V and J ends lost 6 bases and 3 bases respectively, with 5 bases between them. The CDR3 covers 10 residues. Germline V CDR1 and CDR2: GTSNPN, SVGIG (reference sequence). CDR3 in DNA: TGTGCCTGCCGGGACTATGGCTACACCTTC. Protein sequence: CACRDYGYTF.

A word on this clone: A read error may produce the germline difference seen at one junction end. The chain recombines TRBV7-9 with TRBJ1-1, with D tentatively TRBD1 (5 bases). Germline assignment: CDR1 SEHNR and CDR2 FQNEAQ (reference sequence). There are 14 residues in the CDR3. The CDR3 loop reads CTSSLIREWDEAFF. The CDR3 DNA reads TGTACCAGCAGCTTAATCAGGGAATGGGATGAAGCTTTCTTT.

The chain combines TRBV4-3 with TRBJ1-1; D unclear. The germline CDR1 and CDR2 sequences are LGHNA and YSLEER. This CDR3 has 14 residues. Trimming removed 0 bases at V and 3 bases at J, with 8 bases between. CDR3: CASSQDGQYTEAFF. CDR3 DNA: TGCGCCAGCAGCCAAGATGGCCAGTACACTGAAGCTTTCTTT.

V usage is TRBV7-3 and J usage is TRBJ1-1, with 7 bases identical to TRBD1. CDR1 is SGHTA and CDR2 is FQGTGA in the germline V gene. The CDR3 runs 14 residues. The V segment lost 5 bases and the J segment 5 bases; nucleotides outside the gene matches: 8. CDR3: CASSATGAGTEAFF. The CDR3 DNA sequence: TGTGCCAGCAGCGCCACAGGGGCGGGTACTGAAGCTTTCTTT. The full variable domain, rest sourced from reference TRBV7-3 and TRBJ1-1, is GAGVSQTPSNKVTEKGKYVELRCDPISGHTALYWYRQSLGQGPEFLIYFQGTGAADDSGLPNDRFFAVRPEGSVSTLKIQRTERGDSAVYLCASSATGAGTEAFFGQGTRLTVV.

The chain uses TRBV30 and TRBJ1-2, with TRBD1 matching 9 bases. This CDR3 is built from 13 residues. Germline CDR1 reads GTSNPN; CDR2 reads SVGIG (reference sequence). Trimming removed 3 bases from V and 7 bases from J; junction bases left unmatched: 6. The CDR3 spells CAWSEQGAFGYTF. Written as DNA, the CDR3 is TGTGCCTGGAGCGAACAGGGGGCGTTTGGCTACACCTTC.

V and J are TRBV6-5 and TRBJ1-5; 7 bases fit TRBD1. CDR3 length: 15 residues. Germline loops: CDR1 MNHEY, CDR2 SVGAGI. V lost 0 bases and J lost 6; bases outside the gene matches: 5. Written as DNA, the CDR3 is TGTGCCAGCAGTTACTCAGGGCAGGGGGGTCAGCCCCAGCATTTT. It encodes CASSYSGQGGQPQHF.

CDR3 nucleotides: TGTGCCAGCAGCCACTCGGGAAAAACGACCGGGGAGCTGTTTTTT. Translated: CASSHSGKTTGELFF. This sequence joins TRBV9 and TRBJ2-2; a possible D gene is TRBD2 (5 bases). The germline CDR1 and CDR2 sequences are SGDLS and YYNGEE. Trimming cost V 4 bases and J 5 bases, with 15 bases left between them. This CDR3 has 15 amino acids.